Presented here are 5 T cell receptor beta chains from one specimen sequenced in a study of OX40 agonist ivuxolimab in advanced cancers. The library was prepared using the immunoSEQ multiplex PCR assay. TCRdb retrieved this table from immuneACCESS and kept in-frame rearrangements only. Not all clones are present; in checked studies, unresolved V genes account for under half, and no reason is known for the remainder. The sample table shows approximately 72,000 clones, and 84% are seen once. Roughly 0.79% of the sample is held by the ten biggest clonotypes. The sample in question was CD4+ or CD8+ T cells sorted from blood, obtained in a trial of the OX40 agonist ivuxolimab. These receptors all come from an adult with an advanced solid tumor such as melanoma, head and neck, liver or kidney cancer.

The chain joins TRBV7-8 to TRBJ1-4, with TRBD1 as a possible D gene (5 bases). The CDR3 is 14 residues long. Trimming took off 5 bases at V and 6 bases at J, with 13 bases between the two ends. Germline lookup yields CDR1 SGHVS and CDR2 FQNEAQ. CDR3 amino acids: CASSPYGTDEKLFF. DNA of the CDR3: TGTGCCAGCAGCCCCTACGGGACCGATGAAAAACTGTTTTTT.

CDR3 bases: TGTGCCAGCAGTGCAAGGGAACGCTACGAGCAGTACTTC. The encoded protein is CASSARERYEQYF. This chain joins TRBV6-1 and TRBJ2-7; D is unclear. CDR3 length equals 13 residues. CDR1 is MNHNS and CDR2 is SASEGT in the germline V gene. Trimming removed 4 bases at V and 3 bases at J, with 10 bases between.

This clone was recorded only once. The CDR3 is CASRSQGVWTEAFF. The CDR3 DNA follows: TGTGCCAGCAGATCACAGGGAGTATGGACTGAAGCTTTCTTT. This chain links TRBV28 with TRBJ1-1; maybe TRBD1 (6 bases). Trimming took 6 bases from V and 5 from J, leaving 16 bases between them. Germline CDR1 MDHEN, CDR2 SYDVKM. This CDR3 spans 14 amino acids.

This clone was seen a few times. The chain uses TRBV2 and TRBJ1-2, with D possibly being TRBD1 (5 bases). Trimming left V 7 bases short and J 10 bases short, with 28 bases between. The CDR3 runs 16 residues. CDR1 and CDR2 (germline): SNHLY, FYNNEI. CDR3 bases: TGTGCCAGCACAGGTCCTGCGGCCCCACAGTCGGGGCTCTACACCTTC. Amino acid sequence: CASTGPAAPQSGLYTF.

The chain has TRBV28 and TRBJ2-7; perhaps TRBD1 as D (7 bases). From germline, CDR1 is MDHEN and CDR2 SYDVKM. The CDR3 runs 13 residues. The germline V and J ends were trimmed by 2 bases and 6 bases, with 11 bases remaining between them. CDR3 sequence: CASSLRQGGEQYF. DNA for the CDR3: TGTGCCAGCAGTTTAAGGCAGGGGGGCGAGCAGTACTTC. Full variable domain (missing parts from reference TRBV28 and TRBJ2-7): DVKVTQSSRYLVKRTGEKVFLECVQDMDHENMFWYRQDPGLGLRLIYFSYDVKMKEKGDIPEGYSVSREKKERFSLILESASTNQTSMYLCASSLRQGGEQYFGPGTRLTVT.